The 15 T cell receptor beta chains below all came from one sample that was sequenced in a study of identical twins. One entry per CDR3 protein results from TCRdb running MiXCR on the 5' RACE reads. The profile shows fewer than 250,000 distinct CDR3 sequences, around 7.6% of them singletons. These records were also assigned to another study, of yellow fever vaccine responses in identical twins.

Sequenced sample: CD8+ T cells sorted from blood. The receptor set was obtained from a woman aged 18-30 years in good health.

This clonotype showed up just a few times. This chain connects TRBV6-2 or TRBV6-3 to TRBJ2-5; no clear D gene. This CDR3 is 14 amino acids long. V was trimmed by 6 bases and J by 5 bases, leaving 16 bases between them. Germline V gene data show CDR1 as MNHEY and CDR2 as SVGEGT. CDR3: CASSRSTPHETQYF. The CDR3, as DNA: TGTGCCAGCAGCCGTTCAACACCCCATGAGACCCAGTACTTC.

This clonotype was found many times. The chain has TRBV6-1 and TRBJ2-5, with 7 bases identical to TRBD2. The CDR3 has 13 residues. After removal of 3 bases from V and 4 bases from J, the junction contained 2 bases not matched to a gene. Germline lookup yields CDR1 MNHNS and CDR2 SASEGT. The CDR3 DNA sequence: TGTGCCAGCAGTGATTGGGGGGGAGAGACCCAGTACTTC. Its translation is CASSDWGGETQYF.

This clonotype was seen only a few times. The chain has TRBV14 and TRBJ1-2, with 7 bases that match TRBD1. The trim removed 1 base at V and 5 bases at J, leaving 10 bases unmatched. The germline gives CDR1 SGHDN, CDR2 FVKESK. The CDR3 length is 16 residues. CDR3 amino acids: CASSQVRGGTSYGYTF. The CDR3 coding sequence is TGTGCCAGCAGCCAAGTAAGAGGGGGCACTTCTTATGGCTACACCTTC. Filled out from reference TRBV14 and TRBJ1-2, the complete variable domain reads EAGVTQFPSHSVIEKGQTVTLRCDPISGHDNLYWYRRVMGKEIKFLLHFVKESKQDESGMPNNRFLAERTGGTYSTLKVQPAELEDSGVYFCASSQVRGGTSYGYTFGSGTRLTVV.

The chain couples TRBV4-1 to TRBJ2-5, with a weak D call TRBD2 (5 bases). V was cut by 1 base and J by 4 bases, with 10 bases left in between. CDR1 and CDR2 from the germline V gene are MGHRA and YSYEKL. The CDR3 runs to 14 residues. CDR3 loop: CASSQVLSGETQYF. CDR3 DNA sequence: TGCGCCAGCAGCCAAGTCCTCAGCGGAGAGACCCAGTACTTC.

The chain uses TRBV7-8 and TRBJ2-7; TRBD2 might be the D (6 bases). The length of the CDR3 is 17 residues. The germline gives CDR1 SGHVS, CDR2 FQNEAQ. The V end was cut by 5 bases, the J end by 4 bases, with 24 bases between. The CDR3 reads CASSLGPVWTGSYEQYV. CDR3 DNA: TGTGCCAGCAGCCTCGGGCCCGTCTGGACCGGGAGTTACGAGCAGTACGTC.

The genes are TRBV6-5 and TRBJ2-5, with a tentative D call TRBD1 (5 bases). The ends were cut back, 6 bases at V and 1 base at J, with 15 bases in the middle. This CDR3 region has 15 residues. Germline V lookup: CDR1 MNHEY, CDR2 SVGAGI. The CDR3 DNA reads TGTGCCAGCAGCTTTACTGGGGCGACCCAAGAGACCCAGTACTTC. Protein sequence: CASSFTGATQETQYF.

J is TRBJ1-3 and V is TRBV5-1; 9 bases line up with TRBD1. Per the germline V gene, CDR1 is SGHRS and CDR2 is YFSETQ. The CDR3 has 15 residues. V gave up 5 bases and J gave up 4 bases; unmatched junction bases: 7. DNA of the CDR3: TGCGCCAGCAGACCGGACAGGGGAGCCGGAAACACCATATATTTT. Translation gives CASRPDRGAGNTIYF.

This clonotype was seen a handful of times. The J gene is TRBJ2-5, the V gene TRBV11-2, with D hard to call. CDR1 and CDR2 from the germline V gene are SGHAT and FQNNGV. This CDR3 is 14 amino acids long. Trimming cost V 1 base and J 1 base, with 7 bases left between them. The CDR3 region is CASSLGVFQETQYF. The CDR3 DNA is TGTGCCAGCAGCTTAGGCGTTTTCCAAGAGACCCAGTACTTC.

This clonotype was detected ten times or more. Germline and junction disagree at one end, which may indicate a read error. The chain links TRBV7-8 to TRBJ2-7, with TRBD1 identical over 8 bases. Per the germline V gene, CDR1 is SGHVS and CDR2 is FQNEAQ. CDR3 length: 15 amino acids. The CDR3: CASNLPDRAPYEQYF. In DNA, the CDR3 is TGTGCCAGCAACTTACCGGACAGGGCCCCCTACGAGCAGTACTTC.

This clonotype appeared a few times. This chain uses TRBV2 with TRBJ1-1, with D perhaps TRBD1 (5 bases). The CDR3 runs 11 residues. Germline loops: CDR1 SNHLY, CDR2 FYNNEI. V lost 10 bases and J lost 8, with 14 bases in between. For the CDR3, the DNA is TGTGCCACCGCGCGCGGGGGGGAAGCTTTCTTT. Translated, it gives CATARGGEAFF. The full variable domain, with the rest looked up from reference TRBV2 and TRBJ1-1, is EPEVTQTPSHQVTQMGQEVILRCVPISNHLYFYWYRQILGQKVEFLVSFYNNEISEKSEIFDDQFSVERPDGSNFTLKIRSTKLEDSAMYFCATARGGEAFFGQGTRLTVV.

This clonotype showed up many times. This sequence joins TRBV9 and TRBJ2-3; D may be TRBD2 (5 bases). CDR1 is SGDLS and CDR2 is YYNGEE in the germline V gene. This CDR3 contains 12 residues. Trimming left V 0 bases short and J 6 bases short, with 5 bases between. The CDR3 DNA is TGTGCCAGCAGCGTAGGCGGGGATACGCAGTATTTT. Encoded protein: CASSVGGDTQYF.

This clonotype occurred a few times. The chain joins TRBV4-2 to TRBJ2-2, with 9 bases lining up with TRBD2. The CDR3 length is 17 residues. The germline V gene has CDR1 LGHNA and CDR2 YNFKEQ. Trimming removed 3 bases from V and 2 bases from J; junction bases left unmatched: 7. CDR3 DNA sequence: TGTGCCAGCAGCCACGACGCTCTAGCGGGAAACACCGGGGAGCTGTTTTTT. Its translation: CASSHDALAGNTGELFF.

The V gene is TRBV11-3, the J gene TRBJ1-3, with TRBD1 matching over 7 bases. The CDR3 has 13 residues. Germline loops: CDR1 SGHNT, CDR2 YENEEA. J gave up 8 bases and V 3 bases, and 4 bases lay outside the gene matches. Written as DNA, the CDR3 is TGTGCCAGCAGCTTCGGGACAGCCGACACCATATATTTT. This gives the protein CASSFGTADTIYF.

This clonotype was seen a handful of times. The V gene is TRBV29-1, the J gene TRBJ2-3; 11 bases match TRBD2. V was pared by 3 bases and J by 0 bases, with 8 bases of the junction left unmatched. The CDR3 length is 17 residues. Germline V gene sequence: CDR1 SQVTM, CDR2 ANQGSEA. The CDR3, as DNA: TGCAGCGTTGAGGGGACTAGCGGAGGATCTAGCACAGATACGCAGTATTTT. Protein: CSVEGTSGGSSTDTQYF.

This clonotype was seen ten or more times. V usage is TRBV5-6 and J usage is TRBJ1-5; the D is unclear. Germline V lookup: CDR1 SGHDT, CDR2 YYEEEE. The V and J ends lost 0 bases and 5 bases respectively, with 6 bases between them. The length of the CDR3 is 13 residues. CDR3 in DNA: TGTGCCAGCAGCTTGGGGGGATATCAGCCCCAGCATTTT. This codes for CASSLGGYQPQHF.